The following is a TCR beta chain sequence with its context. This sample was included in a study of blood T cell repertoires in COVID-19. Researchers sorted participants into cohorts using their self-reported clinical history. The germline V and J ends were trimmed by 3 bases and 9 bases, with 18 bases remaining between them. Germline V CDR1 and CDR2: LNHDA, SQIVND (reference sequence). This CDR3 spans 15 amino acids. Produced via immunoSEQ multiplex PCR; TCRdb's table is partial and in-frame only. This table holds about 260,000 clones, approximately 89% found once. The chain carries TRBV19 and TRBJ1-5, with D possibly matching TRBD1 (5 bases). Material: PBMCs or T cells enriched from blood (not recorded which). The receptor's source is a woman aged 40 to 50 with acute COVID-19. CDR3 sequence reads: CASSISTVAGMPQHF. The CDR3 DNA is TGTGCCAGTAGTATTTCTACAGTTGCAGGGATGCCCCAGCATTTT.